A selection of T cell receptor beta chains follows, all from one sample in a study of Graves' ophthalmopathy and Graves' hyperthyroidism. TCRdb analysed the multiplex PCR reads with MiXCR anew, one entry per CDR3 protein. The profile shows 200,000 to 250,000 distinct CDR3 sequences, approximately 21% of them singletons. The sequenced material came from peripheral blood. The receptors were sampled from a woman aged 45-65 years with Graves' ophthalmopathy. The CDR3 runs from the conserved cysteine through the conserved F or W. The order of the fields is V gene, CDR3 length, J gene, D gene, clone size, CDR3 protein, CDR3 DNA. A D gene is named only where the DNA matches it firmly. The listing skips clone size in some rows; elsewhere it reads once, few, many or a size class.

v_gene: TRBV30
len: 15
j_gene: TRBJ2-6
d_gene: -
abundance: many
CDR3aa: CAWSVPGPGANVLTF
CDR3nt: TGTGCCTGGAGTGTACCAGGCCCTGGGGCCAACGTCCTGACTTTC

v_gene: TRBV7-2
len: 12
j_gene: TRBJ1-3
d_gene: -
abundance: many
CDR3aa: CASSHPGRPIYF
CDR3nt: TGTGCCAGCAGCCATCCGGGACGTCCCATATATTTT

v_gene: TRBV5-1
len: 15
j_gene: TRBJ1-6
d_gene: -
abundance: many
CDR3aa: CASSLDGTFNSPLHF
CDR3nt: TGCGCCAGCAGCTTGGATGGGACATTTAATTCACCCCTCCACTTT

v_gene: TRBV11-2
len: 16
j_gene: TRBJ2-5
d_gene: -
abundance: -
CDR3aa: CASSLGSVGVQETQYF
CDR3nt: TGTGCCAGCAGCTTAGGATCAGTGGGGGTCCAAGAGACCCAGTACTTC

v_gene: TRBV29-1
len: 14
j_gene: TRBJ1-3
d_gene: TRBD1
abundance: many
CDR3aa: CSVSQGVAGTTIYF
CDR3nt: TGCAGCGTCTCACAGGGGGTGGCTGGAACCACCATATATTTT

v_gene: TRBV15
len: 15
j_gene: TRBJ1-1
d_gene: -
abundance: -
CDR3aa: CATSRDLGGNTEAFF
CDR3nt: TGTGCCACCAGCAGAGATCTGGGGGGGAACACTGAAGCTTTCTTT

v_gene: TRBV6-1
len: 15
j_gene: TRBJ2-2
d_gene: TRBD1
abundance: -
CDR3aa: CASRGTGGQAGELFF
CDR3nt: TGTGCCAGCAGAGGGACAGGGGGCCAAGCCGGGGAGCTGTTTTTT

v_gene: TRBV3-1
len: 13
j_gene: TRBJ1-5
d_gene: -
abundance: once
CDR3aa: CASSWNTDQPQHF
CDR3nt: TGTGCCAGCAGCTGGAACACTGATCAGCCCCAGCATTTT

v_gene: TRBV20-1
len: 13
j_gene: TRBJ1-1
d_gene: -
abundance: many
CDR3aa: CSAKLGANTEAFF
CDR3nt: TGCAGTGCTAAGTTGGGGGCGAACACTGAAGCTTTCTTT

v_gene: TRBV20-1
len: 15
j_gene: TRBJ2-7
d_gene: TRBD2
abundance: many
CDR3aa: CSARPLAGVQGEQYF
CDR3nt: TGCAGTGCTAGACCACTAGCGGGAGTCCAGGGGGAGCAGTACTTC

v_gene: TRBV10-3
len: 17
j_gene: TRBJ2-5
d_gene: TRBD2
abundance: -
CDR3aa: CAISESKAGSTQETQYF
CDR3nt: TGTGCCATCAGTGAGTCGAAAGCGGGGAGCACGCAAGAGACCCAGTACTTC

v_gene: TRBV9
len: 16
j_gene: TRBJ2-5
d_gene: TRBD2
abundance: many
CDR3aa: CASSPLGLAGGETQYF
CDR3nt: TGTGCCAGCAGCCCTCTCGGACTAGCGGGAGGCGAGACCCAGTACTTC

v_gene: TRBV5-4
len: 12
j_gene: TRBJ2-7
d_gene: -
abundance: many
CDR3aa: CASSGDVGEQYF
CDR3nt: TGTGCCAGCAGCGGGGACGTCGGCGAGCAGTACTTC

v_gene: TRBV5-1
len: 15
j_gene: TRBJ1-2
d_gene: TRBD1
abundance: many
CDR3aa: CASSLEQGARDGYTF
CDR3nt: TGCGCCAGCAGCTTGGAGCAGGGGGCCAGGGATGGCTACACCTTC

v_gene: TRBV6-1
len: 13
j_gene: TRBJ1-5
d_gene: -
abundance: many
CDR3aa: CASAEQVNQPQHF
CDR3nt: TGTGCCAGCGCTGAACAAGTGAATCAGCCCCAGCATTTT

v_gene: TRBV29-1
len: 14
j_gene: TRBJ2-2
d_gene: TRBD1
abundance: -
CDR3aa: CSVPDRGGSGELFF
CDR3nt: TGCAGCGTCCCGGACAGGGGGGGCTCCGGGGAGCTGTTTTTT

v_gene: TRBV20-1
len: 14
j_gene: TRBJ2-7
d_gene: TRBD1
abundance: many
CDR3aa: CSARETGGIYEQYF
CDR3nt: TGCAGTGCTAGAGAGACAGGGGGCATCTACGAGCAGTACTTC

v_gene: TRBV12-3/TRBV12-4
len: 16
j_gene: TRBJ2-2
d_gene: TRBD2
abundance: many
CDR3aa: CASSLTSGSPTGELFF
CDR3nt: TGTGCCAGCAGTCTCACTAGCGGGAGTCCGACCGGGGAGCTGTTTTTT

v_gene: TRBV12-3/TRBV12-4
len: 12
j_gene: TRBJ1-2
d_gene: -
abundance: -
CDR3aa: CASITGTYGYSF
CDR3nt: TGTGCCAGTATCACGGGGACCTATGGCTACAGCTTC

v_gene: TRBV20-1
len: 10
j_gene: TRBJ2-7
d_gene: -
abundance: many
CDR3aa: CSAGSGLQYF
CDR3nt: TGCAGTGCCGGCTCGGGGCTGCAGTACTTC

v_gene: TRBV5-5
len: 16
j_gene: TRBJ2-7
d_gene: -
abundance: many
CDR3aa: CASSLVGNRANYEQYF
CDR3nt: TGTGCCAGCAGCTTGGTGGGTAACAGGGCCAACTACGAGCAGTACTTC

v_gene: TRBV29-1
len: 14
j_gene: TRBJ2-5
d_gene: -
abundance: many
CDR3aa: CSVFLISSQETQYF
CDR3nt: TGCAGCGTTTTTCTGATTAGCAGCCAAGAGACCCAGTACTTC

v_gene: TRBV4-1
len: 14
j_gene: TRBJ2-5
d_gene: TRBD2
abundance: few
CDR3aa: CASSAGSGKETQYF
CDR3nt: TGCGCCAGCAGCGCGGGTAGCGGGAAAGAGACCCAGTACTTC

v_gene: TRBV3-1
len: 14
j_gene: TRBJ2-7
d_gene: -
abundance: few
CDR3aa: CASSRDLYSYEQYF
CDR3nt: TGTGCCAGCAGCCGGGACTTGTACTCCTACGAGCAGTACTTC

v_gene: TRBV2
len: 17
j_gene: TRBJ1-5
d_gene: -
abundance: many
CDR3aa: CASSVGRGRRRDQAQHF
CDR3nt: TGTGCCAGCAGTGTAGGCCGGGGACGGCGCCGGGATCAAGCCCAGCATTTT

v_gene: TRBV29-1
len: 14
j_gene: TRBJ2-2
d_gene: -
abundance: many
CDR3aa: CSVRSGQGSGELFF
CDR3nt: TGCAGCGTTCGTAGCGGCCAGGGGTCCGGGGAGCTGTTTTTT

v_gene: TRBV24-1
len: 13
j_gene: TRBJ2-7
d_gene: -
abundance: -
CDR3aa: CATSDGGTGEQYF
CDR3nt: TGTGCCACCAGTGACGGTGGGACGGGGGAGCAGTACTTC

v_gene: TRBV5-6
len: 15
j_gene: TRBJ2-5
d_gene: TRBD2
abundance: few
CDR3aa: CASSEGLAGAETQYF
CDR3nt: TGTGCCAGCAGCGAGGGACTAGCGGGAGCAGAGACCCAGTACTTC

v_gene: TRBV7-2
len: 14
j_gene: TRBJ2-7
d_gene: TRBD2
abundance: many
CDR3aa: CASSISGSLYEQYF
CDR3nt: TGTGCCAGCAGTATTAGCGGGAGTCTCTACGAGCAGTACTTC

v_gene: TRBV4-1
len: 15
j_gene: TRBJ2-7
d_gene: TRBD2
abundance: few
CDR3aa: CASRQGTTSSYEQYF
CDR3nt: TGCGCCAGCAGGCAAGGGACTACGAGCTCCTACGAGCAGTACTTC

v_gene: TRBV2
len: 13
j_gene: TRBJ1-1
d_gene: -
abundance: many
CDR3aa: CASSVSVVSEAFF
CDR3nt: TGTGCCAGCAGTGTGTCGGTAGTCTCTGAAGCTTTCTTT

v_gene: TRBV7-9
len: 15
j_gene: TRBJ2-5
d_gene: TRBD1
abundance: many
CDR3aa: CASSARQGPQETQYF
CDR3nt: TGTGCCAGCAGCGCTCGACAGGGGCCCCAAGAGACCCAGTACTTC

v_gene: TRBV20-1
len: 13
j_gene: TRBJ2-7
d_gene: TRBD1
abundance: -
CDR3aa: CSVWDSTFYEQYF
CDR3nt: TGCAGTGTCTGGGACAGTACATTCTACGAGCAGTACTTC

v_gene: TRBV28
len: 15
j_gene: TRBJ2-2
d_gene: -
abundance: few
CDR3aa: CASTSPGGIRGELFF
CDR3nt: TGTGCCAGCACTTCCCCGGGCGGGATACGGGGGGAGCTGTTTTTT

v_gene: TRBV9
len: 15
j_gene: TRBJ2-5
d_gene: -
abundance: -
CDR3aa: CASSVGATGQETQYF
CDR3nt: TGTGCCAGCAGCGTAGGGGCGACAGGCCAAGAGACCCAGTACTTC

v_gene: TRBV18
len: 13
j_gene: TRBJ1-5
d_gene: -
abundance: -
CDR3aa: CASSPFPNQPQHF
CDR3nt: TGTGCCAGCTCACCATTTCCCAATCAGCCCCAGCATTTT

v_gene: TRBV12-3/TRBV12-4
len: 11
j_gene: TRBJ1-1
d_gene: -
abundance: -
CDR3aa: CASSFREGAFF
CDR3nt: TGTGCCAGCAGTTTTAGGGAAGGAGCTTTCTTT

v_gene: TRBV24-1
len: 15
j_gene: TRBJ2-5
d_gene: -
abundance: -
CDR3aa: CATSDRARAPETQYF
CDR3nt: TGTGCCACCAGTGATCGAGCTCGGGCCCCGGAGACCCAGTACTTC

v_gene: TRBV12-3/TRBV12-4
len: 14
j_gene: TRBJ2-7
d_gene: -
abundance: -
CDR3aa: CASSFSQSSYEQYF
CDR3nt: TGTGCCAGCAGTTTTTCTCAGAGCTCCTACGAGCAGTACTTC

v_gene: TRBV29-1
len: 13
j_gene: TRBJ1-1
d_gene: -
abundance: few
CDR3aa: CSVGDDFLTEAFF
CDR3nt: TGCAGCGTTGGGGACGACTTTTTGACTGAAGCTTTCTTT

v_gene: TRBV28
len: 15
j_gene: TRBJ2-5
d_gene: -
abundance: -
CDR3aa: CASLSTVVYQETQYF
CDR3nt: TGTGCCAGTCTTTCGACAGTCGTGTACCAAGAGACCCAGTACTTT

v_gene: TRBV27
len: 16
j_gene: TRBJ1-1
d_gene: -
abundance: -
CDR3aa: CASSFSTGGRRTEAFF
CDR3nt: TGTGCCAGCAGTTTTTCAACCGGGGGGCGAAGGACTGAAGCTTTCTTT

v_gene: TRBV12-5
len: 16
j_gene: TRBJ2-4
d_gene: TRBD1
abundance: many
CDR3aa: CASGPGQGIAKNIQYF
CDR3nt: TGTGCTAGTGGTCCGGGACAGGGGATCGCCAAAAACATTCAGTACTTC

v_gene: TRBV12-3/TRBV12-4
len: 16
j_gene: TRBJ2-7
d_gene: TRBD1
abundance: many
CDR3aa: CASSLMTGGAGHEQYF
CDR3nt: TGTGCCAGCAGCCTTATGACAGGGGGCGCTGGACACGAGCAGTACTTC

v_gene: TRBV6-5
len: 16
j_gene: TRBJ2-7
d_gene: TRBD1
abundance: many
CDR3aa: CASSYLGTGSGYEQYF
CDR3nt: TGTGCCAGCAGTTACCTAGGGACAGGGAGCGGCTACGAGCAGTACTTC

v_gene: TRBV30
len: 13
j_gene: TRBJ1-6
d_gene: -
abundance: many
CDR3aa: CAGVKAYNSPLHF
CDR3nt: TGTGCCGGAGTCAAGGCTTATAATTCACCCCTCCACTTT

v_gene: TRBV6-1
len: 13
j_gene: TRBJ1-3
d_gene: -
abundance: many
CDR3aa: CASSLHGADTIYF
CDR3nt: TGTGCCAGCAGTCTTCATGGGGCGGACACCATATATTTT